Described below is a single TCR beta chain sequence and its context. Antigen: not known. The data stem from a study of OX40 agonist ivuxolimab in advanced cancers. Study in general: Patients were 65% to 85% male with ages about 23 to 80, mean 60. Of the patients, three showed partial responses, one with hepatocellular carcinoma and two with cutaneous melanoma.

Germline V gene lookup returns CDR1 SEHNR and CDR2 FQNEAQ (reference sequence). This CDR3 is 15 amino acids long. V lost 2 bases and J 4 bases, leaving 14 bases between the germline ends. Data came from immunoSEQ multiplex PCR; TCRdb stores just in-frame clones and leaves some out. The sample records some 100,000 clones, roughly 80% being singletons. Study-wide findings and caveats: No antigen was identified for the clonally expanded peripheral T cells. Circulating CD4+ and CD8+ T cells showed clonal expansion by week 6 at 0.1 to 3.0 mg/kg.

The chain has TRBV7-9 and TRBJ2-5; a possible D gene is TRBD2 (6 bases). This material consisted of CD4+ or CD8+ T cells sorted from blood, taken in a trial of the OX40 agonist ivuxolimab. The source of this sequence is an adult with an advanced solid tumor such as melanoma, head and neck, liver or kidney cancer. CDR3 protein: CASSLMQGGGETQYF. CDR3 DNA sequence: TGTGCCAGCAGCTTAATGCAGGGAGGCGGAGAGACCCAGTACTTC.